This TCR beta chain was identified during a study of T cells in localized non-small cell lung cancer. Clones were read by immunoSEQ multiplex PCR, and TCRdb kept only the in-frame ones, dropping some. This table has tens of thousands of clones, around 80% appearing once. Turning to this clone: What it binds is unknown.

Study-wide results and caveats: Longer overall survival was associated with a higher density of T cells in the blood. Researchers found a median around 59 of the top 100 tumor clones in adjacent lung. Tumor trailed uninvolved adjacent lung in T cell clonality, which peaked there. Heterogeneity remains possible because sequencing was limited to only one tumor region.

Deletions cut 2 bases from V and 6 bases from J, with 14 bases between. The CDR3 consists of 15 residues. Looked up from germline, CDR1 is MNHEY and CDR2 is SMNVEV (reference sequence). This chain uses TRBV27 with TRBJ1-5, with D perhaps matching TRBD1 (5 bases). Here the sequenced sample was peripheral blood, taken before any cancer treatment. The sequence was obtained from a male donor at least 60 years old with stage III squamous cell lung carcinoma. The CDR3 protein is CASSLRWQGVQPQHF. CDR3 DNA sequence: TGTGCCAGCAGTTTAAGGTGGCAGGGAGTTCAGCCCCAGCATTTT.